The next 30 T cell receptor beta chains were all read from a single sample in a study of blood T cell repertoires in COVID-19. Produced via immunoSEQ multiplex PCR; TCRdb's table is partial and in-frame only. The sample consists of some 40,000 clones, less than 90% of them appearing once. The sequencing input was peripheral blood. These receptors all stem from a man in his sixties or seventies with acute or convalescent COVID-19.

This chain uses TRBV14 with TRBJ1-2; 12 bases are a match to TRBD1. Losses at the gene ends were 8 bases for V and 9 bases for J; bases not matched to a gene: 7. CDR1 and CDR2 (germline): SGHDN, FVKESK. The CDR3 is 13 residues long. The CDR3 here is CASGSGTGGRYTF. Here the CDR3 DNA reads TGTGCCAGCGGTTCCGGGACAGGGGGCCGCTACACCTTC. Together with reference TRBV14 and TRBJ1-2, the CDR3 gives the full variable domain: EAGVTQFPSHSVIEKGQTVTLRCDPISGHDNLYWYRRVMGKEIKFLLHFVKESKQDESGMPNNRFLAERTGGTYSTLKVQPAELEDSGVYFCASGSGTGGRYTFGSGTRLTVV.

This clone was found a few times. This sample also contains other DNA sequences that code for the same CDR3. The J gene is TRBJ2-3, the V gene TRBV7-3, with 8 bases aligning to TRBD2. This CDR3 region has 15 residues. V lost 2 bases and J lost 2; bases outside the gene matches: 3. Germline CDR1 and CDR2: SGHTA and FQGTGA. CDR3 sequence (DNA): TGTGCCAGCAGCTTAGGACTAGCTTACACAGATACGCAGTATTTT. Residues: CASSLGLAYTDTQYF. The full variable domain, rest sourced from reference TRBV7-3 and TRBJ2-3, is GAGVSQTPSNKVTEKGKYVELRCDPISGHTALYWYRQSLGQGPEFLIYFQGTGAADDSGLPNDRFFAVRPEGSVSTLKIQRTERGDSAVYLCASSLGLAYTDTQYFGPGTRLTVL.

This clone was found once. The V and J genes are TRBV5-1 and TRBJ2-5; 7 bases are a match to TRBD2. Germline CDR1 is SGHRS and CDR2 is YFSETQ. V dropped 5 bases and J dropped 2; count of bases not matched to a gene: 6. This CDR3 region has 14 residues. The CDR3 spells CASRRTSAQETQYF. CDR3 nucleotides: TGCGCCAGCAGGCGCACTAGCGCACAAGAGACCCAGTACTTC.

The chain carries TRBV14 and TRBJ1-1; D call uncertain. Germline CDR1 and CDR2: SGHDN and FVKESK. Between the trimmed V and J ends, which lost 3 bases and 0 bases, there was a span of 5 bases. CDR3 size: 13 residues. CDR3 region: CASSQPVNTEAFF. The CDR3 DNA reads as TGTGCCAGCAGCCAGCCAGTGAACACTGAAGCTTTCTTT.

This chain uses TRBV6-5 with TRBJ2-7, with D perhaps TRBD2 (6 bases). Germline V CDR1 and CDR2: MNHEY, SVGAGI. CDR3 length: 15 residues. Trimming shortened V by 4 bases and J by 12 bases, and 25 bases separated the two germline ends. The chain's CDR3 is CASSFTGTAGSLTYF. The CDR3 coding sequence is TGTGCCAGCAGTTTCACCGGGACTGCCGGAAGCTTGACGTACTTC.

The chain employs TRBV7-9 and TRBJ2-7; D uncertain. From germline, CDR1 is SEHNR and CDR2 FQNEAQ (reference sequence). The V and J ends lost 5 bases and 3 bases respectively, with 8 bases between them. The CDR3 covers 12 residues. In DNA form, the CDR3 reads TGTGCCAGCAGCCCGGTCCTCTACGAGCAGTACTTC. It specifies CASSPVLYEQYF.

The rearrangement links TRBV7-2 to TRBJ1-2; D not certain. The CDR3 spans 14 residues. V lost 3 bases, J lost 2 bases, and 10 bases lay in between. Germline CDR1 SGHTA, CDR2 FQGNSA. CDR3 loop: CASSFPGLNYGYTF. For the CDR3, the DNA is TGTGCCAGCAGCTTCCCAGGCTTGAACTATGGCTACACCTTC.

This clone was detected a few times. The chain employs TRBV2 and TRBJ2-7; possibly TRBD2 for D (6 bases). The CDR3 sequence is 13 residues long. Trimming cost V 6 bases and J 2 bases, with 11 bases left between them. Germline lookup yields CDR1 SNHLY and CDR2 FYNNEI. The CDR3 is CASRRDFPYEQYF. CDR3 nucleotide sequence: TGTGCCAGCAGGCGGGACTTCCCCTACGAGCAGTACTTC.

This chain links TRBV21-1 with TRBJ2-7; the D call of TRBD1 is as the table states it, not checked on the DNA. TRBV21-1 is given as a pseudogene. CDR3 length: 15 residues. The CDR3 DNA reads as TGTGCCAGCAGCACCCGGGCAGACAGGGGGGACGAGCAGTACTTC. It yields the protein CASSTRADRGDEQYF.

The chain links TRBV18 to TRBJ2-3; tentatively, D is TRBD2 (6 bases). With 3 bases removed from V and 0 bases from J, the gap between germline ends came to 10 bases. Germline values: CDR1 KGHSH, CDR2 LQKENI. This CDR3 contains 15 residues. This CDR3 reads CASSPAAGSTDTQYF. In DNA, the CDR3 is TGTGCCAGCTCACCCGCAGCGGGTAGCACAGATACGCAGTATTTT.

The chain recombines TRBV11-2 with TRBJ2-2; D is unresolved. Germline V CDR1 and CDR2: SGHAT, FQNNGV. V lost 1 base to trimming and J lost 7 bases, with 7 bases between them. The length of the CDR3 is 13 residues. This chain's CDR3 is CASSLVAGGELFF. CDR3 bases: TGTGCCAGCAGCTTAGTAGCTGGCGGGGAGCTGTTTTTT.

The chain carries TRBV4-2 and TRBJ2-3; D possibly corresponds to TRBD2 (6 bases). Germline V CDR1 and CDR2: LGHNA, YNFKEQ. The CDR3 has 16 residues. The germline V and J ends were trimmed by 0 bases and 6 bases, with 16 bases remaining between them. The CDR3: CASSQDAGTYGDTQYF. As DNA, the CDR3 is TGTGCCAGCAGCCAAGATGCTGGGACTTACGGGGATACGCAGTATTTT.

V is TRBV15 and J is TRBJ2-5; D is perhaps TRBD1 (5 bases). The CDR3 has 13 residues. Germline V gene lookup returns CDR1 LNHNV and CDR2 YYDKDF (reference sequence). V lost 1 base and J lost 4, with 7 bases in between. The CDR3 DNA reads as TGTGCCACCAGCAGAGCAGGGCGAGAGACCCAGTACTTC. Its protein is CATSRAGRETQYF. Using reference TRBV15 and TRBJ2-5 for the parts outside the CDR3, the full variable domain is DAMVIQNPRYQVTQFGKPVTLSCSQTLNHNVMYWYQQKSSQAPKLLFHYYDKDFNNEADTPDNFQSRRPNTSFCFLDIRSPGLGDTAMYLCATSRAGRETQYFGPGTRLLVL.

V usage is TRBV28 and J usage is TRBJ2-3, with 11 positions matching TRBD1. V shed 5 bases, J shed 2 bases, and the junction held 6 bases outside the gene matches. The CDR3 consists of 16 residues. Looked up from germline, CDR1 is MDHEN and CDR2 is SYDVKM. The chain's CDR3 is CASSPRTGGLTDTQYF. For the CDR3, the DNA is TGTGCCAGCAGTCCCAGGACAGGGGGCCTCACAGATACGCAGTATTTT.

V and J are TRBV3-1 (or the pseudogene TRBV3-2) and TRBJ2-1; D is possibly TRBD2 (5 bases). V gave up 1 base and J gave up 1 base, with 8 bases separating them. The CDR3 sequence is 15 residues long. CDR1 LGHDT and CDR2 YNNKEL come from the germline V gene (reference sequence). This CDR3 is CASSQGRGSYNEQFF. The CDR3 DNA is TGTGCCAGCAGCCAAGGACGGGGATCCTACAATGAGCAGTTCTTC.

The chain combines TRBV9 with TRBJ2-5, with D possibly TRBD2 on 5 matching bases. V lost 0 bases, J lost 3 bases, and 9 bases lay in between. Per germline, CDR1 SGDLS and CDR2 YYNGEE. This CDR3 is built from 14 residues. CDR3 residues: CASSVGSSKETQYF. CDR3 in DNA: TGTGCCAGCAGCGTAGGTTCTAGCAAAGAGACCCAGTACTTC. The full variable domain, in which reference TRBV9 and TRBJ2-5 provide the parts outside the CDR3, is DSGVTQTPKHLITATGQRVTLRCSPRSGDLSVYWYQQSLDQGLQFLIQYYNGEERAKGNILERFSAQQFPDLHSELNLSSLELGDSALYFCASSVGSSKETQYFGPGTRLLVL.

This chain uses TRBV9 with TRBJ2-7, with D perhaps matching TRBD2 (5 bases). The CDR3 has 16 amino acids. Germline V CDR1 and CDR2: SGDLS, YYNGEE. V lost 3 bases, J lost 4 bases, and 20 bases lay in between. The CDR3 is CASSANWRKGVYEQYF. In nucleotides, the CDR3 is TGTGCCAGCAGCGCGAACTGGCGCAAGGGAGTATACGAGCAGTACTTC.

The chain uses TRBV9 and TRBJ2-2; 10 bases are a match to TRBD2. Germline V CDR1 and CDR2: SGDLS, YYNGEE. This CDR3 spans 14 amino acids. Unmatched junction bases numbered 6, after V lost 5 bases and J lost 8 bases. The CDR3: CASRTGLAIGELFF. CDR3 coding DNA: TGTGCCAGCAGGACGGGACTAGCGATTGGGGAGCTGTTTTTT.

The rearrangement joins TRBV18 to TRBJ2-1; D is ambiguous. The CDR3 extends over 12 amino acids. Germline lookup yields CDR1 KGHSH and CDR2 LQKENI. Trimming pared 1 base from V and 8 bases from J, leaving 6 bases between. Here the CDR3 reads CASSPRRYEQFF. The CDR3 coding sequence is TGTGCCAGCTCACCACGGAGATATGAGCAGTTCTTC.

The chain employs TRBV6-5 and TRBJ1-2, with 8 nucleotides matching TRBD1. Germline V gene data show CDR1 as MNHEY and CDR2 as SVGAGI. This CDR3 spans 13 amino acids. V was clipped by 6 bases and J by 6 bases; unmatched bases: 6. The CDR3 coding sequence is TGTGCCAGCAGCCTAGGACAGGGAAATGGCTACACCTTC. It encodes CASSLGQGNGYTF.

V gene TRBV10-3 combines with J gene TRBJ2-1; possible D gene TRBD2, 7 bases. Trimming removed 3 bases from V and 3 bases from J, with 18 bases in between. The CDR3 consists of 17 residues. Germline CDR1 ENHRY, CDR2 SYGVKD. The CDR3: CAISDQKGGGYYNEQFF. DNA of the CDR3: TGTGCCATCAGTGACCAAAAGGGGGGAGGGTACTACAATGAGCAGTTCTTC.

The chain recombines TRBV7-2 with TRBJ2-2; D is unresolved. V dropped 2 bases and J dropped 4 bases, with 11 bases sitting between them. The CDR3 is 15 amino acids. Germline loops: CDR1 SGHTA, CDR2 FQGNSA. DNA of the CDR3: TGTGCCAGCAGCTTATCCACGCCGGGCACCGGGGAGCTGTTTTTT. The encoded protein is CASSLSTPGTGELFF.

CDR3 amino acids: CASSLLRQESEKLFF. As DNA, the CDR3 is TGTGCCAGCAGTTTACTTCGCCAAGAGAGTGAAAAACTGTTTTTT. The chain is built from TRBV27 and TRBJ1-4; D is ambiguous. This CDR3 has 15 residues. Per the germline V gene, CDR1 is MNHEY and CDR2 is SMNVEV (reference sequence). V lost 2 bases and J 7 bases, leaving 14 bases between the germline ends.

The chain is built from TRBV28 and TRBJ2-1; 7 nucleotides match TRBD1. Germline CDR1 reads MDHEN; CDR2 reads SYDVKM. Trimming removed 2 bases from V and 1 base from J; junction bases left unmatched: 2. This CDR3 region has 15 residues. In DNA, the CDR3 is TGTGCCAGCAGTTTACCCAGGGGGTCCTACAATGAGCAGTTCTTC. Protein sequence: CASSLPRGSYNEQFF.

The J gene is TRBJ2-3, the V gene TRBV18; TRBD2 matches at 11 bases. CDR3 length: 16 residues. Trimming cost V 2 bases and J 9 bases; bases outside gene matches: 10. The germline V gene has CDR1 KGHSH and CDR2 LQKENI. Here the CDR3 reads CASSPAGTSGSRTQYF. Here the CDR3 DNA reads TGTGCCAGCTCACCAGCTGGGACTAGCGGTAGCAGAACGCAGTATTTT.

The chain joins TRBV4-2 to TRBJ1-6; D is uncertain. The germline V gene encodes CDR1 LGHNA and CDR2 YNFKEQ. This CDR3 is built from 15 residues. The germline V and J ends were trimmed by 0 bases and 10 bases, with 13 bases remaining between them. The chain's CDR3 is CASSQDQTTESPLHF. Here the CDR3 DNA reads TGTGCCAGCAGCCAAGATCAAACAACAGAATCACCCCTCCACTTT.

The chain recombines TRBV21-1 with TRBJ2-5; the D call of TRBD2 is as the table states it, not checked on the DNA. TRBV21-1 is labeled a pseudogene. The CDR3 extends over 15 amino acids. CDR3 sequence: CASSKDWRDGETQYF. The CDR3 bases are TGTGCCAGCAGCAAAGATTGGCGTGACGGGGAGACCCAGTACTTC.

V gene TRBV4-3 combines with J gene TRBJ1-1; no clear D gene. The germline V gene has CDR1 LGHNA and CDR2 YSLEER. The CDR3 length is 14 residues. Trimming stripped 1 base from V and 4 bases from J, with 10 bases between. The CDR3 nucleotides read TGCGCCAGCAGCCAAGCGGGGAGAGGCACTGAAGCTTTCTTT. Translated: CASSQAGRGTEAFF.

This clone was observed once. The genes are TRBV19 and TRBJ1-5, with TRBD1 identical over 7 bases. The CDR3 runs 14 residues. Germline CDR1 reads LNHDA; CDR2 reads SQIVND (reference sequence). The ends lost 5 bases at V and 7 bases at J; junction bases unmatched: 8. CDR3 nucleotide sequence: TGTGCCAGTAGTCGCACCGGAGGGGGCCAGCCCCAGCATTTT. This gives the protein CASSRTGGGQPQHF.

The chain links TRBV24-1 to TRBJ2-3, with TRBD2 identical over 14 bases. The germline V gene has CDR1 KGHDR and CDR2 SFDVKD. There are 20 residues in the CDR3. J gave up 1 base and V 5 bases, and 13 bases lay outside the gene matches. DNA for the CDR3: TGTGCCACCAGTGCATCCGGGACTAGCGGGAGACGAGGAGGCACAGATACGCAGTATTTT. It yields the protein CATSASGTSGRRGGTDTQYF.